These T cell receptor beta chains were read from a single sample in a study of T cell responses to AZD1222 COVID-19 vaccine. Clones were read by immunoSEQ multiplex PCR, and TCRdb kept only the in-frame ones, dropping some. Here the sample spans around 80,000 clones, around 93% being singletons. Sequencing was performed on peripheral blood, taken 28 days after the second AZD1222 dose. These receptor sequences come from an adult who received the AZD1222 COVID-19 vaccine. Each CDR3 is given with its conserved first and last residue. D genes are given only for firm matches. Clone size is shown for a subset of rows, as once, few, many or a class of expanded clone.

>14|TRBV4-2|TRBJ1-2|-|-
CASSQGQGAGGYTF
TGTGCCAGCAGCCAAGGGCAGGGAGCGGGGGGCTACACCTTC
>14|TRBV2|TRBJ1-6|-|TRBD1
CASSADRGLRPLHF
TGTGCCAGCAGCGCCGACAGGGGGCTAAGGCCCCTCCACTTT
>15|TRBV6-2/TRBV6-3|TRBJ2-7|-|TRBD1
CASSPWTGRFDEQYF
TGTGCCAGCAGTCCATGGACAGGGAGATTCGACGAGCAGTACTTC
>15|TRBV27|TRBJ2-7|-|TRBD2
CASSSTSGSEYEQYF
TGTGCCAGCAGTTCAACTAGCGGGAGTGAATACGAGCAGTACTTC
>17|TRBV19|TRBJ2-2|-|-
CASSIPPLTVSTGELFF
TGTGCCAGTAGTATACCCCCCTTGACAGTCTCCACCGGGGAGCTGTTTTTT
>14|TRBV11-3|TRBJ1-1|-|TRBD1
CASSQQGGNTEAFF
TGTGCCAGCAGCCAACAGGGGGGGAACACTGAAGCTTTCTTT
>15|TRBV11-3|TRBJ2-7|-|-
CASSLGQGISYEQYF
TGTGCCAGCAGCTTAGGGCAGGGAATCTCCTACGAGCAGTACTTC
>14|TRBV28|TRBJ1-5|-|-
CASRLTGFNQPQHF
TGTGCCAGCAGACTGACAGGTTTCAATCAGCCCCAGCATTTT
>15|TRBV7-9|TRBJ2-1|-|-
CASSPRQFVHNEQFF
TGTGCCAGCAGCCCGCGACAGTTTGTTCACAATGAGCAGTTCTTC
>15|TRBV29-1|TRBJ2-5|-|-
CSVPAAGGSEETQYF
TGCAGCGTTCCCGCTGCTGGGGGGTCGGAGGAGACCCAGTACTTC
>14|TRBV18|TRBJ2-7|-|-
CASSPPVGEYEQYF
TGTGCCAGCTCACCGCCGGTCGGAGAATACGAGCAGTACTTC
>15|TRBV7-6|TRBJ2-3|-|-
CASSRGRLEGDTQYF
TGTGCCAGCAGCCGGGGCAGGCTAGAAGGAGATACGCAGTATTTT
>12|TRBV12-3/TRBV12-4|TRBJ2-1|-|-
CASSTDSREQFF
TGTGCCAGCAGCACGGACAGCCGAGAGCAGTTCTTC
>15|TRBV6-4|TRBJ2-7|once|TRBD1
CASSDSQDRVDEQYF
TGTGCCAGCAGTGACTCGCAGGACAGGGTCGACGAGCAGTACTTC
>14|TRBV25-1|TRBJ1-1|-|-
CASSGLGANTEAFF
TGTGCCAGCAGTGGTTTAGGGGCGAACACTGAAGCTTTCTTT
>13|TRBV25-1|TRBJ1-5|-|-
CASSGQDNQPQHF
TGTGCCAGCAGTGGACAGGATAATCAGCCCCAGCATTTT
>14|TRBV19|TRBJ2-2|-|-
CASSLGPNTGELFF
TGTGCCAGTAGTCTCGGTCCGAACACCGGGGAGCTGTTTTTT
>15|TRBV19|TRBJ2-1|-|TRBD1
CASSMRGQVGNEQFF
TGTGCCAGTAGTATGAGGGGACAGGTCGGGAATGAGCAGTTCTTC
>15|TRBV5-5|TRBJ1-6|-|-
CASRGVSSYNSPLHF
TGTGCCAGCAGGGGGGTGAGCTCCTATAATTCACCCCTCCACTTT
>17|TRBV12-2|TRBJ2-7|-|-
CASRNPSSRAPGWMQYF
TGTGCAAGTCGCAACCCCTCCTCCAGGGCCCCAGGGTGGATGCAGTACTTC
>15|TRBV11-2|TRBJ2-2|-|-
CASSLTLLGTGELFF
TGTGCCAGCAGCTTAACCCTCCTCGGCACCGGGGAGCTGTTTTTT
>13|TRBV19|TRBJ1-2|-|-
CASSIVGIYGYTF
TGTGCCAGTAGTATAGTCGGGATCTATGGCTACACCTTC